This T cell receptor (beta chain) is drawn from a study of shared clonotypes between healthy human individuals. The CDR3 sequence is 16 residues long. V trimming: 3 bases; J trimming: 0 bases; junction bases outside the gene matches: 5. The V gene's germline CDR1 is MNHEY and CDR2 SMNVEV (reference sequence). As defined, naive CD8 cells were CD45RO-negative and positively selected for CCR7, with terminally differentiated effector memory CD45RA+ cells excluded. As to this clone: What it binds is not known.

Using immunoSEQ multiplex PCR, the repertoire was profiled, and TCRdb retains in-frame clones only, with some absent. Of about 2 million clones in the sample, about 95% are singletons; the top ten hold around 1.2%. Study-level findings and limits: Generation probabilities were higher for clonotypes shared across all four sorted-subset donors than for unshared ones. Sharing across four donors was highest in naive CD4 (about 5%) and lowest in memory CD8 (around 0.4%). Researchers sampled only blood; tissue repertoires likely differ.

The chain recombines TRBV27 with TRBJ2-1, with 7 positions matching TRBD2. The receptor was isolated from a man aged 18 to 35 in good health. The sequenced sample was naive CD8+ T cells sorted from blood. CDR3 nucleotide sequence: TGTGCCAGCAGTTTCTCGCTAGCGGACTCCTACAATGAGCAGTTCTTC. As protein: CASSFSLADSYNEQFF.